A selection of T cell receptor beta chains follows, all from one sample in a study of shared clonotypes between healthy human individuals. Produced via immunoSEQ multiplex PCR; TCRdb's table is partial and in-frame only. The table includes around 1.4 million clones, approximately 98.5% detected once. The sample was naive CD4+ T cells sorted from blood. These TCRs come from a young man in good health. CDR3s include the opening cysteine and the closing phenylalanine or tryptophan. D genes are given only for firm matches. Expanded clones get a size class; other rows say once, few or many, or leave the size out.

NA	TRBD2	16	TRBJ2-7	TRBV28	CASSPTSGSLFLEQYF	TGTGCCAGCAGTCCGACTAGCGGGAGCTTGTTTCTCGAGCAGTACTTC
NA	TRBD2	16	TRBJ2-1	TRBV28	CASSSGPGLGYNEQFF	TGTGCCAGCAGTTCCGGCCCGGGACTAGGCTACAATGAGCAGTTCTTC
NA	NA	12	TRBJ2-5	TRBV27	CASSPPSGTQYF	TGTGCCAGCAGTCCTCCTTCCGGAACCCAGTACTTC
once	NA	15	TRBJ1-5	TRBV5-1	CASSLEGVSNQPQHF	TGCGCCAGCAGCTTGGAAGGCGTGTCCAATCAGCCCCAGCATTTT
NA	NA	13	TRBJ1-1	TRBV14	CASSQGVNLQAFF	TGTGCCAGCAGCCAAGGGGTAAACCTCCAAGCTTTCTTT
NA	NA	14	TRBJ1-4	TRBV6-1	CASSEVAGEEKLFF	TGTGCCAGCAGTGAAGTAGCAGGGGAGGAAAAACTGTTTTTT
NA	TRBD1	15	TRBJ1-4	TRBV2	CASSGDRGTNEKLFF	TGTGCCAGCAGTGGGGACAGGGGAACTAATGAAAAACTGTTTTTT
once	TRBD2	18	TRBJ2-7	TRBV6-4	CASSEGGEREGTRCEQYF	TGTGCCAGCAGTGAAGGGGGGGAGCGGGAGGGGACAAGGTGCGAGCAGTACTTC
NA	NA	15	TRBJ1-1	TRBV5-4	CASRVGGTVNTEAFF	TGTGCCAGCAGAGTGGGGGGGACGGTGAACACTGAAGCTTTCTTT
NA	NA	13	TRBJ2-3	TRBV9	CASSVVGTDTQYF	TGTGCCAGCAGCGTAGTGGGGACAGATACGCAGTATTTT
NA	TRBD2	18	TRBJ2-7	TRBV7-9	CASSLYRPGGDPLREQYF	TGTGCCAGCAGCTTATATCGGCCGGGAGGCGATCCCCTGAGGGAGCAGTACTTC
NA	NA	15	TRBJ1-2	TRBV2	CASSDGPREGYGYTF	TGTGCCAGCAGTGACGGGCCCAGGGAAGGCTATGGCTACACCTTC
NA	NA	14	TRBJ1-5	TRBV6-1	CASRTTVGNQPQHF	TGTGCCAGCAGGACGACAGTTGGCAATCAGCCCCAGCATTTT
NA	NA	13	TRBJ2-3	TRBV10-1	CASSEGGTDTQYF	TGCGCCAGCAGTGAAGGTGGCACAGATACGCAGTATTTT
once	NA	15	TRBJ2-2	TRBV5-1	CASSSHGMNTGELFF	TGCGCCAGCAGCTCGCATGGGATGAACACCGGGGAGCTGTTTTTT